These T cell receptor beta chains were read from a single sample in a study of cytomegalovirus exposure and HLA in healthy donors. The repertoire was sequenced with immunoSEQ multiplex PCR; TCRdb's copy has only in-frame clones and lacks some. The sample records over 95,000 clones, roughly 70% being singletons. The sequencing sample was made of PBMCs. All receptors derive from a woman between 40 and 50 years old in good health and CMV-seropositive. Both conserved end residues are trimmed from each CDR3. Size is stated for part of the rows, as once, few or many counts, or as a class when the clone is expanded.

j_call,clone_size,v_call,cdr3_aa
TRBJ1-1,-,TRBV2,ASRNSRGNTEAF
TRBJ2-1,-,TRBV5-1,ASSLRDTHNEQF
TRBJ1-3,-,TRBV19,ASSLTGNTIY
TRBJ1-1,-,TRBV11-3,ASSFPGVRDTEAF
TRBJ1-4,-,TRBV29-1,SVAQGGNEKLF
TRBJ2-7,-,TRBV7-2,ASSFSQRYEQY
TRBJ2-1,-,TRBV11-3,ASSFRRYNEQF
TRBJ1-1,-,TRBV6-1,ASSGSGRWNTEAF
TRBJ2-2,-,TRBV7-2,ASRRVGGELF
-,-,TRBV10-3,AISRGLAGEQGYEQY
TRBJ2-7,-,TRBV6-6,ASDRGTYEQY
TRBJ1-6,few,TRBV5-1,ASSGQGDSPLH
TRBJ1-5,once,TRBV19,ASSIGQSSNQPQH
TRBJ2-6,-,TRBV5-1,ASTTAASGANVLT
TRBJ1-2,few,TRBV9,ASSVTGTGASLNYGYT
TRBJ2-7,-,TRBV7-9,ASSLGRGEQY
TRBJ1-2,-,TRBV18,ASSSSGTGSVGYT
TRBJ1-1,-,TRBV5-1,ASRRDREGTTEAF
TRBJ2-3,-,TRBV13,ASSLGHGGTDTQY
TRBJ1-4,-,TRBV19,ASSPGQGRTNEKLF
TRBJ2-3,-,TRBV5-1,ASRQGGYTDTQY